The clone carrying this TCR beta chain is a singleton in its sample. Its antigen is not identified. These data originate in a study of cytomegalovirus exposure and HLA in healthy donors. General observations from the study: With high specificity and sensitivity, the classifier reportedly diagnosed cytomegalovirus status. A later examination showed that TCR association rates differed by HLA locus, with DRB1 most and HLA-C fewest. Immune exposure was documented only through CMV serostatus.

13 Jbeta primers and 60 Vbeta primers were used for the PCR. Data came from immunoSEQ multiplex PCR; TCRdb stores just in-frame clones and leaves some out. In the table there are 200,000 to 250,000 clones, 75% to 85% of which are singletons. The CDR3 has 16 residues. V was shortened by 7 bases and J by 3 bases, with 22 bases between the two germline ends. CDR1 is SGHAT and CDR2 is FQNNGV in the germline V gene. The source material was PBMCs. The J gene is TRBJ2-7, the V gene TRBV11-2, with TRBD1 as a possible D gene (9 bases). The source of this sequence is an older woman in good health and CMV-seropositive. The CDR3 DNA reads as TGTGCCAGCACCTCGGGGGGGACAGGGAGATTCTACGAGCAGTACTTC. It specifies CASTSGGTGRFYEQYF.